This TCR beta chain was retrieved from a study of molecular identifiers for immune sequencing clone quantification. Libraries used about 18,000 to 1,000,000 sorted naive CD8 T cells and 10%, 30% or 50% RNA input. Germline V lookup: CDR1 MGHRA, CDR2 YSYEKL. V lost 1 base, J lost 7 bases, and 13 bases lay in between. CDR3 length: 15 residues. Findings of the study overall: Whereas naive cells kept under 1% of molecules in clones above 20 RNA copies, such clones held over 99% in effectors. Spiked TCR RNA from one Jurkat cell reportedly showed up when mixed among 850,000 to 1,000,000 naive cells.

This clonotype was detected many times. Its matching antigen is unknown. Both previously described methods and listed TCR primers were employed to make bulk TCR libraries. TCRdb independently ran MiXCR on the PCR reads; one entry per CDR3 protein. The sample records approximately 97,000 distinct CDR3 sequences, 24% being singletons. Sequencing input: naive CD8+ T cells from blood, with Jurkat cell RNA spiked in. Stated subset: FACS-sorted CD8+CD4-CCR7+CD45RA+ naive T cells. The rearrangement joins TRBV4-1 to TRBJ2-2; tentatively, D is TRBD2 (6 bases). This TCR was recovered from a human donor in good health. Some libraries in this study had Jurkat cell RNA spiked in. The CDR3 region has the DNA TGCGCCAGCAGCCAAGTCAAGGGGAGGAACGGGGAGCTGTTTTTT. Translating gives CASSQVKGRNGELFF.